This TCR beta chain emerged from a study of radiotherapy plus CTLA-4 blockade in lung cancer. Study context: Among patients, more than 15% showed objective responses, and approximately 31% had disease control.

On this clone: Its antigen is still unknown.

This CDR3 has 16 residues. Germline CDR1 is SGHVS and CDR2 is FQNEAQ. The junction had 5 bases not matched to a gene; V was cut back by 1 base and J by 1 base. Study results and limitations: Once radiotherapy plus ipilimumab had been given, TCR clones derived from tumor expanded in blood. Early clone dynamics of blood T cells, plus interferon-beta, reportedly predicted response best.

The protocol was immunoSEQ multiplex PCR, while the TCRdb copy is restricted to in-frame clones and leaves out a portion. The sample contains 25,000 to 35,000 clones, around 79% of which appear only once. Chemo-refractory metastatic non-small-cell lung cancer patients underwent focal radiation alongside CTLA-4 blockade with ipilimumab. The chain has TRBV7-8 and TRBJ2-5; TRBD2 matches at 8 bases. The sequencing here drew on peripheral blood, taken from a patient treated with radiotherapy plus ipilimumab. The receptor's source is a human donor with non-small cell lung cancer who had stable disease on radiotherapy plus ipilimumab. CDR3: CASSLGVAGFQETQYF. DNA for the CDR3: TGTGCCAGCAGCTTAGGGGTAGCGGGGTTCCAAGAGACCCAGTACTTC.